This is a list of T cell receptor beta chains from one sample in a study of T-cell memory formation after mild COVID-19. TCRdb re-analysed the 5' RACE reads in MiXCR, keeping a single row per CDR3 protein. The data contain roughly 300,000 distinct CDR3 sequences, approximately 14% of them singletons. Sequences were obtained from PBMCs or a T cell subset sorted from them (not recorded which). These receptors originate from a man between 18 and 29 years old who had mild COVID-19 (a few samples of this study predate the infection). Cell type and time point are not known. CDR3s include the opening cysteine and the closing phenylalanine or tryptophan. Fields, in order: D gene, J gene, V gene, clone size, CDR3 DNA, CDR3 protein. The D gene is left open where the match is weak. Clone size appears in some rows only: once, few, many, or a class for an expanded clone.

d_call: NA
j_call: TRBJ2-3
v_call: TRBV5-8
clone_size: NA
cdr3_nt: TGTGCCAGCAGCTTGGGGGCCACCATGGACACAGATACGCAGTATTTT
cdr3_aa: CASSLGATMDTDTQYF

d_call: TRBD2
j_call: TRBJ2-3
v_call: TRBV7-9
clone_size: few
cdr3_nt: TGTGCCAGCAGCTCATTAGCGGGGGCCACAGATACGCAGTATTTT
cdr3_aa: CASSSLAGATDTQYF

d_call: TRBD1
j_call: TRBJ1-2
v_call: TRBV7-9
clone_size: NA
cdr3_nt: TGTGCCAGCAGCTTTCCAGGGGGAAATGGCTACACCTTC
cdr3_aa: CASSFPGGNGYTF

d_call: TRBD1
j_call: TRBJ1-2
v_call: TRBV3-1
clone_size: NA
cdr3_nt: TGTGCCAGCAGCCAGCAGGGGGCGCAGGGCTACACCTTC
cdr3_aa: CASSQQGAQGYTF

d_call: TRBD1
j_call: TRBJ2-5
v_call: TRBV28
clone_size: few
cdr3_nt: TGTGCCAGCAGTTTACTTCCGGGACAGCAGGGTGAGACCCAGTACTTC
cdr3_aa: CASSLLPGQQGETQYF

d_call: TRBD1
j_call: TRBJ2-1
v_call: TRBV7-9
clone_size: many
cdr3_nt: TGTGCCAGCACCTCCACCGATTGGACAGGGGCAGCCGGTGAGCAGTTCTTC
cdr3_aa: CASTSTDWTGAAGEQFF

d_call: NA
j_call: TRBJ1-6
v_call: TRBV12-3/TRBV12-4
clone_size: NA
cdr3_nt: TGTGCCAGCAGCCCATTAGGGGATTCACCCCTCCACTTT
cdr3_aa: CASSPLGDSPLHF

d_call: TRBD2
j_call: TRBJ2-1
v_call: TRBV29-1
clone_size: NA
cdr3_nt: TGCAGCGTTCCGAGGGAGGGCTACAATGAGCAGTTCTTC
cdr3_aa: CSVPREGYNEQFF

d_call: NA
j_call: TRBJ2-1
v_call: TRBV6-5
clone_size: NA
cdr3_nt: TGTGCCAGCGGAGCGGTTGAGCAGTTCTTC
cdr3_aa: CASGAVEQFF

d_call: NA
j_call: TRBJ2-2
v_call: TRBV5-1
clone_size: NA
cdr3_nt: TGCGCCAGCAGCTCGGCACCGGAGGCCGGGGAGCTGTTTTTT
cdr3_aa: CASSSAPEAGELFF

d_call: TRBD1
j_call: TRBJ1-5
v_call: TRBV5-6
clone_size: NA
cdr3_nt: TGTGCCAGCAGCCTGCAGACAGGGTTCAATCAGCCCCAGCATTTT
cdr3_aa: CASSLQTGFNQPQHF

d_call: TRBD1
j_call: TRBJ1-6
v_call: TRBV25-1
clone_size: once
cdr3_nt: TGTGCCAGCAGTGAATATGGGACAGGGGGGAATTCACCCCTCCACTTT
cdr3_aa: CASSEYGTGGNSPLHF

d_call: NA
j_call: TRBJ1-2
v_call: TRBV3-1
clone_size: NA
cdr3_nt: TGTGCCAGCAGCCACGAGAGTCGGGGCTACACCTTC
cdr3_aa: CASSHESRGYTF

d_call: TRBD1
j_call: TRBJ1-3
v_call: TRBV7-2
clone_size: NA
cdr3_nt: TGTGCCAGCAGCTTAGTAGTCGGGGCAGGGGGCGAAAACACCATATATTTT
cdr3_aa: CASSLVVGAGGENTIYF

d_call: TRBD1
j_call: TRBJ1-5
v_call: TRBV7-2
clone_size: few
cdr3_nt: TGTGCCAGCAGTAACCGACAGGGGGCTCAGCCCCAGCATTTT
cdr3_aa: CASSNRQGAQPQHF

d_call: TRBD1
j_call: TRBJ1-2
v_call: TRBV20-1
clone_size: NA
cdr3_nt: TGCAGTGCTCCCGAACGGGACAGCTCTCTGGGCTATGGCTACACCTTC
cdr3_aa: CSAPERDSSLGYGYTF

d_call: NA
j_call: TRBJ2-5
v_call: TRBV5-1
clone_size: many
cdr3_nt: TGCGCCAGCAGCTTGGACAACTTACAAGAGACCCAGTACTTC
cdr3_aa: CASSLDNLQETQYF

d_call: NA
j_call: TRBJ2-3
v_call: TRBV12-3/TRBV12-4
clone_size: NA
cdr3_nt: TGTGCCAGCAGGGCAGAGCTAGCCACACATACGCAGTATTTT
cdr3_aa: CASRAELATHTQYF

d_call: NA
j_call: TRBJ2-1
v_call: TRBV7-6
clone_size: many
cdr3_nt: TGTGCCAGCAGCTTAGGCCCATACAATGAGCAGTTCTTC
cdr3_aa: CASSLGPYNEQFF

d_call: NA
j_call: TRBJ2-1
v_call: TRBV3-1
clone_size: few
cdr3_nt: TGTGCCAGCAGCCCCCGGGGACGGGTGTTTCATGAGCAGTTCTTC
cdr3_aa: CASSPRGRVFHEQFF

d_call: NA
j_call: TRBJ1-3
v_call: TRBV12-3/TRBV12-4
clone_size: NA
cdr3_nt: TGTGCCAGCAGTTTTGGTAGGGGAAACACCATATATTTT
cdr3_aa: CASSFGRGNTIYF

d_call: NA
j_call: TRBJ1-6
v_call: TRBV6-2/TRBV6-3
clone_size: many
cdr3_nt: TGTGCCAGCGCTACCCTTTATTCACCCCTCCACTTT
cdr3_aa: CASATLYSPLHF

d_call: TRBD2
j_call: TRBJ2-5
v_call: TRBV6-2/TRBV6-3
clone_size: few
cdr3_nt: TGTGCCAGCAGCGGACTAGCGGGGGGGCTCGAAGAGACCCAGTACTTC
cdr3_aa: CASSGLAGGLEETQYF

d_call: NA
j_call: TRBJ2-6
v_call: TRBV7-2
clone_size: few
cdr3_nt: TGTGCCAGCAGCTCGGTAGTGGAGGACGTCCTGACTTTC
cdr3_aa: CASSSVVEDVLTF

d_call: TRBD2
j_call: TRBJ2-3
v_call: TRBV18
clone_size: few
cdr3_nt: TGTGCCAGCTCACCAGTGGCGGGGGTAGGCACAGATACGCAGTATTTT
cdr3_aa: CASSPVAGVGTDTQYF

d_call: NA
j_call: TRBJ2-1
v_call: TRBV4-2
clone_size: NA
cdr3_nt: TGTGCCAGCAGCCAGTCTGGGTGGGGTCACAATGAGCAGTTCTTC
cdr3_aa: CASSQSGWGHNEQFF

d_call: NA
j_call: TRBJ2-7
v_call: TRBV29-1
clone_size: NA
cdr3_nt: TGCAGCGTGAGGCGGGGAACCTCCTACGAGCAGTACTTC
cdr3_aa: CSVRRGTSYEQYF

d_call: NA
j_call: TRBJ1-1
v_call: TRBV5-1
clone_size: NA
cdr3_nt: TGCGCCAGCAGCTTGTTGGGTTGGGGGATGAACACTGAAGCTTTCTTT
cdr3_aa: CASSLLGWGMNTEAFF

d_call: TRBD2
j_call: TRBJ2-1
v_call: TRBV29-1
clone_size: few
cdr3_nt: TGCAGCGTTGGGACTAGCGGGGGAGACAATGAGCAGTTCTTC
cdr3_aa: CSVGTSGGDNEQFF

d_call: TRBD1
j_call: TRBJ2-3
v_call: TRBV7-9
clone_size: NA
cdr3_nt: TGTGCCAGCAGCCCCCAGGGACAGACTAGCACAGATACGCAGTATTTT
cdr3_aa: CASSPQGQTSTDTQYF

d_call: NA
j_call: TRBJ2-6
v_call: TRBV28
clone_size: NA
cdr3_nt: TGTGCCAGCAGGCCGACAAGTCTAGCTGGGGCCAACGTCCTGACTTTC
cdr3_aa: CASRPTSLAGANVLTF

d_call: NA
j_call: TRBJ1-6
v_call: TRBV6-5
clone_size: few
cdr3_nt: TGTGCCAGCAGGGCCACCATAGGGCCCCCGCCGGGCAGGGTGTTGAATTCACCCCTCCACTTT
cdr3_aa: CASRATIGPPPGRVLNSPLHF

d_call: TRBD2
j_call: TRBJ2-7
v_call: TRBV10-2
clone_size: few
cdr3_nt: TGCGCCAGCAGTATGAGCGGGGGTGCTTCCTACGAGCAGTACTTC
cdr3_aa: CASSMSGGASYEQYF

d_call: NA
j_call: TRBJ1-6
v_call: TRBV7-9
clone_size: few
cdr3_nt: TGTGCCAGCAGCTTAATGGGCCATTATAATTCACCCCTCCACTTT
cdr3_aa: CASSLMGHYNSPLHF

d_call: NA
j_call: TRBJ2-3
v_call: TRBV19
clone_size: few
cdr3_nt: TGTGCCAGTAGTATCGGACCCTTGGCAGATACGCAGTATTTT
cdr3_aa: CASSIGPLADTQYF

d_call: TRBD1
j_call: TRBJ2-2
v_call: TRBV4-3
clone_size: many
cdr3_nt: TGCGCCAGCAGCCAAGAGGGGACAGCGGACACCGGGGAGCTGTTTTTT
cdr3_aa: CASSQEGTADTGELFF

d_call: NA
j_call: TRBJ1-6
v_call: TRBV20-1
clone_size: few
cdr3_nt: TGCAGTGCTCATGTGGGGGGACCGGGACACCCAAATTCACCCCTCCACTTT
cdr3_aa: CSAHVGGPGHPNSPLHF

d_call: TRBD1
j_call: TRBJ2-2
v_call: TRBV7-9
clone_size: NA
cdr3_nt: TGTGCCAGCAGCTTAGGGGGACAGTACACCGGGGAGCTGTTTTTT
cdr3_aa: CASSLGGQYTGELFF

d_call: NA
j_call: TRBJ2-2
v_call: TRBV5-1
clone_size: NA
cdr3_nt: TGCGCCAGCGGACTCGGCCAGGGATACACCGGGGAGCTGTTTTTT
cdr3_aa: CASGLGQGYTGELFF

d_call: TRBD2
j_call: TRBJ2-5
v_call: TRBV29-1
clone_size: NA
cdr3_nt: TGCAGCATAGAACTAGCGGTCCAAGAGACCCAGTACTTC
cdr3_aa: CSIELAVQETQYF

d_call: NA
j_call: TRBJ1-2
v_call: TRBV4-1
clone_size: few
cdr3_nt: TGCGCCAGCAGCCTGGGGGTCGTTGGGTTCACTTATGGCTACACCTTC
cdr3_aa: CASSLGVVGFTYGYTF

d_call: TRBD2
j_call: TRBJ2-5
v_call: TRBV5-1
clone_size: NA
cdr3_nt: TGCGCCAGCAGCTTGTATCTGGCGGGGGGAACAGAGACCCAGTACTTC
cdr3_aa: CASSLYLAGGTETQYF

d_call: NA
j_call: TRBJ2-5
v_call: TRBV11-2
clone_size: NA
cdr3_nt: TGTGCCAGCAGCCTGTGGACAATCCAAGAGACCCAGTACTTC
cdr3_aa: CASSLWTIQETQYF

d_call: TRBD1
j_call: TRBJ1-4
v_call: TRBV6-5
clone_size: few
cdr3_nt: TGTGCCAGCAGTTACTCAGTCAGGGGGCATGAAAAACTGTTTTTT
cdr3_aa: CASSYSVRGHEKLFF

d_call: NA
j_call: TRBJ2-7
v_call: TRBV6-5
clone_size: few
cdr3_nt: TGTGCCAGCAGTTACTCGACAGGTTTACCCTACGAGCAGTACTTC
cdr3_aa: CASSYSTGLPYEQYF

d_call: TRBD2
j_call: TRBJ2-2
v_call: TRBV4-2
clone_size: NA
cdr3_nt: TGTGCCAGCAGCCAAGTGTGGCTAGCGGGGGAGAACACCGGGGAGCTGTTTTTT
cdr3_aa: CASSQVWLAGENTGELFF

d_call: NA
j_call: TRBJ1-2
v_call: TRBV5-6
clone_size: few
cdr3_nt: TGTGCCAGCAGGGAGACAGACCTAAGTGTTGGAGGGCGAGGCTACACCTTC
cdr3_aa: CASRETDLSVGGRGYTF

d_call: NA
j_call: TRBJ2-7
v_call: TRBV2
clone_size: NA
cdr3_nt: TGTGCCAGCCTTCTTCGAGGCGGGGCAACCTACGAGCAGTACTTC
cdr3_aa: CASLLRGGATYEQYF

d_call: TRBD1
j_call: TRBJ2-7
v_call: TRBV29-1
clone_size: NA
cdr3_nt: TGCAGCGCCACCGGACAGGGCTCCTACGAGCAGTACTTC
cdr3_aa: CSATGQGSYEQYF

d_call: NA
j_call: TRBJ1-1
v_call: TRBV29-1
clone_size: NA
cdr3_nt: TGCAGCGTTGATTTTCAGGGGAACACTGAAGCTTTCTTT
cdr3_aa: CSVDFQGNTEAFF

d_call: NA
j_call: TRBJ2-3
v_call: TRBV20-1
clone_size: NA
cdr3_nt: TGCAGTGCTAGGCGGGACGGGAATACAGATACGCAGTATTTT
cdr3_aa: CSARRDGNTDTQYF

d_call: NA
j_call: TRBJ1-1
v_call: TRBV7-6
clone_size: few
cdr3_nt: TGTGCCAGCAGCTTAGCGGGGACGGTGAACACTGAAGCTTTCTTT
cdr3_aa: CASSLAGTVNTEAFF

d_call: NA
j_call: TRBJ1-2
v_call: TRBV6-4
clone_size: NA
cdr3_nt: TGTGCCAGCAGTGACCCAGACAGGCGCGGGAGCTACACCTTC
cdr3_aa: CASSDPDRRGSYTF

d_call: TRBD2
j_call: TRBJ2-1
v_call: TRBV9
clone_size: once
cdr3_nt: TGTGACAGCAGCGTAGGGACTAGCGGGGGATCCTACAATGAGCAGTTCTTC
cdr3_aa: CDSSVGTSGGSYNEQFF

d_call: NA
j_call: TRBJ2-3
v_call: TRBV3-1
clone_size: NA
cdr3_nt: TGTGCCAGCAGCCACCTTCCTACTAGTTCTGATACGCAGTATTTT
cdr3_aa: CASSHLPTSSDTQYF

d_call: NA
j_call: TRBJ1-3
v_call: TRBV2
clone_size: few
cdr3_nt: TGTGCCAGCAGGGCTGAGCCCGTTGGCACCATATATTTT
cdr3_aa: CASRAEPVGTIYF

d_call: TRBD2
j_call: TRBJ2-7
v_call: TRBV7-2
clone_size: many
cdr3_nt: TGTGCCAGCAGCAGCCCGGGACTAGCGGCTTACTACGAGCAGTACTTC
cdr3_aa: CASSSPGLAAYYEQYF

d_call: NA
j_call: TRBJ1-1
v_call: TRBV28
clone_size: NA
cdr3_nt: TGTGCCAGCAGACCGACCAGTGGGACATTTCGAACAACTGAAGCTTTCTTT
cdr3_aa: CASRPTSGTFRTTEAFF

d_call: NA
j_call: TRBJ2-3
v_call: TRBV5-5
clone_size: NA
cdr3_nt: TGTGCCAGCAGCTCACAGCCACACCTTGGCACAGATACGCAGTATTTT
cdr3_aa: CASSSQPHLGTDTQYF